These T cell receptor beta chains were read from a single sample in a study of Tregs in tolerant kidney transplant recipients. The repertoire was sequenced with immunoSEQ multiplex PCR; TCRdb's copy has only in-frame clones and lacks some. The table lists around 120,000 clones, about 91% of them singletons. The specimen sequenced was CD4+ T cells from blood. These TCRs come from a human donor in good health. CDR3s leave out the opening cysteine and the closing phenylalanine or tryptophan. Each record gives: V gene, J gene, D gene, CDR3 protein. A D gene is named only where the DNA matches it firmly.

v_call: TRBV13
j_call: TRBJ2-1
d_call: .
cdr3_aa: ASSLKGGAVRSNEQF

v_call: TRBV7-9
j_call: TRBJ1-4
d_call: .
cdr3_aa: ASSLAGGQSHEKLF

v_call: TRBV2
j_call: TRBJ1-2
d_call: .
cdr3_aa: ASSVNPESNYGYT

v_call: TRBV5-1
j_call: TRBJ1-2
d_call: TRBD1
cdr3_aa: ASSRNTGVDGYT

v_call: TRBV9
j_call: TRBJ2-5
d_call: .
cdr3_aa: ASSVDNGRTQY

v_call: TRBV12-5
j_call: TRBJ2-1
d_call: .
cdr3_aa: ASGLGPLGQSRMEQF

v_call: TRBV6-5
j_call: TRBJ1-2
d_call: .
cdr3_aa: ASSSHNYGYT

v_call: TRBV5-6
j_call: TRBJ2-5
d_call: TRBD1
cdr3_aa: ASSLVGTGGRETQY

v_call: TRBV6-6
j_call: TRBJ2-2
d_call: TRBD2
cdr3_aa: ASLAGVGTGELF

v_call: TRBV5-1
j_call: TRBJ2-6
d_call: .
cdr3_aa: ASSLTVTGANVLT

v_call: TRBV15
j_call: TRBJ1-1
d_call: .
cdr3_aa: ATSRDFVMNTEAF

v_call: TRBV23-1
j_call: TRBJ1-2
d_call: .
cdr3_aa: ASSQSLSLGANYGYT

v_call: TRBV11-2
j_call: TRBJ2-3
d_call: TRBD2
cdr3_aa: ASSLGFSGRGTDTQY

v_call: TRBV6-1
j_call: TRBJ2-4
d_call: .
cdr3_aa: ASSERGATGQNIQY

v_call: TRBV19
j_call: TRBJ2-5
d_call: .
cdr3_aa: ASRKQETSLGTQY

v_call: TRBV7-2
j_call: TRBJ1-1
d_call: .
cdr3_aa: ASSFGTVNTEAF

v_call: TRBV2
j_call: TRBJ2-3
d_call: .
cdr3_aa: ASSDRTDTQY

v_call: TRBV4-1
j_call: TRBJ2-2
d_call: TRBD2
cdr3_aa: ASRHLGGGAAGELF

v_call: TRBV2
j_call: TRBJ1-1
d_call: TRBD1
cdr3_aa: ASSGQGAMVTEAF

v_call: TRBV10-3
j_call: TRBJ2-3
d_call: .
cdr3_aa: AISLLASTDTQY

v_call: TRBV20-1
j_call: TRBJ1-6
d_call: .
cdr3_aa: SAQGNSPLH

v_call: TRBV19
j_call: TRBJ1-3
d_call: .
cdr3_aa: ASSMGRSSGNTIY